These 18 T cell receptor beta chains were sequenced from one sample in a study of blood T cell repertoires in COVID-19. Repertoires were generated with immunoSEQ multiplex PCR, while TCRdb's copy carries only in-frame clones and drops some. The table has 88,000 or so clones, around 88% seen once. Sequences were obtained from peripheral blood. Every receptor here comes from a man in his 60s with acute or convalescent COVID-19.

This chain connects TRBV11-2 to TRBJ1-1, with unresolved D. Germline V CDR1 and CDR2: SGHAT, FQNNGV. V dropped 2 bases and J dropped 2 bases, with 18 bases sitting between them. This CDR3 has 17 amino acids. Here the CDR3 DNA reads TGTGCCAGCAGCTTATCAATCGGCGGGCGGCCTAACACTGAAGCTTTCTTT. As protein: CASSLSIGGRPNTEAFF.

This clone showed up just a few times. The DNA of the CDR3 is TGTGCCAGCACCTCGGGGGTTAACTATGGCTACACCTTC. Protein sequence: CASTSGVNYGYTF. The chain carries TRBV9 and TRBJ1-2, with D perhaps matching TRBD1 (5 bases). The V end lost 6 bases, the J end lost 1 base, and 10 bases lay between the germline ends. Germline V gene sequence: CDR1 SGDLS, CDR2 YYNGEE. The CDR3 has 13 residues. The variable domain in full, with the rest retrieved from reference TRBV9 and TRBJ1-2, is DSGVTQTPKHLITATGQRVTLRCSPRSGDLSVYWYQQSLDQGLQFLIQYYNGEERAKGNILERFSAQQFPDLHSELNLSSLELGDSALYFCASTSGVNYGYTFGSGTRLTVV.

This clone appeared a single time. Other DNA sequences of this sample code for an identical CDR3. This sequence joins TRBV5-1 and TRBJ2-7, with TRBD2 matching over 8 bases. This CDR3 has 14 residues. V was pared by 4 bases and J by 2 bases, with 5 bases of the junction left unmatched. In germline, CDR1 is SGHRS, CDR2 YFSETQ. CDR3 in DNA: TGCGCCAGCAGCGCCACTAGCGGCGCCTACGAGCAGTACTTC. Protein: CASSATSGAYEQYF. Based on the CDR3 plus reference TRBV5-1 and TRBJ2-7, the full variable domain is KAGVTQTPRYLIKTRGQQVTLSCSPISGHRSVSWYQQTPGQGLQFLFEYFSETQRNKGNFPGRFSGRQFSNSRSEMNVSTLELGDSALYLCASSATSGAYEQYFGPGTRLTVT.

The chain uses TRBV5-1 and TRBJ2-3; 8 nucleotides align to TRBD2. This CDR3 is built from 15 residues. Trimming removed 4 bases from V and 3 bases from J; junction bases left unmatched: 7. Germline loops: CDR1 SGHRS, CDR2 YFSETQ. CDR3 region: CASSPAGGSTDTQYF. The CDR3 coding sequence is TGCGCCAGCAGCCCGGCGGGAGGCAGTACAGATACGCAGTATTTT.

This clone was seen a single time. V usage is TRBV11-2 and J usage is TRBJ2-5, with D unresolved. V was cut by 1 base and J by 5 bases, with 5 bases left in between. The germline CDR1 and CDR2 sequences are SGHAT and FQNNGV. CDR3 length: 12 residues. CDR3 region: CASSLVEETQYF. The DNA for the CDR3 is TGTGCCAGCAGCTTAGTGGAGGAGACCCAGTACTTC.

The CDR3 bases are TGTGCCAGCAGCTTCCGGGACTATTCCACAGATACGCAGTATTTT. Its translation: CASSFRDYSTDTQYF. The genes are TRBV7-9 and TRBJ2-3, with 7 bases identical to TRBD2. Germline V gives CDR1 SEHNR, CDR2 FQNEAQ (reference sequence). Trimming at V came to 3 bases and at J to 2 bases, leaving 5 bases not matched to a gene. This CDR3 spans 15 amino acids.

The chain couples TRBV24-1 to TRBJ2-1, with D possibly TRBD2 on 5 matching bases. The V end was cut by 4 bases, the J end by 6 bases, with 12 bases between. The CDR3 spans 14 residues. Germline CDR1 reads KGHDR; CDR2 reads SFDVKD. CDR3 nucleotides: TGTGCCACCAGTGACCCCTCGGGAAGCAATGAGCAGTTCTTC. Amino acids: CATSDPSGSNEQFF.

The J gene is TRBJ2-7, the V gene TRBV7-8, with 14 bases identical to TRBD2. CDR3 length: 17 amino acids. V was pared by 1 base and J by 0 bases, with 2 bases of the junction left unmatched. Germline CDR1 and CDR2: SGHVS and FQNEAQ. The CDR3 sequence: CASSLVGTSGSSYEQYF. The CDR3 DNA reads TGTGCCAGCAGCTTAGTGGGGACTAGCGGGAGCTCCTACGAGCAGTACTTC.

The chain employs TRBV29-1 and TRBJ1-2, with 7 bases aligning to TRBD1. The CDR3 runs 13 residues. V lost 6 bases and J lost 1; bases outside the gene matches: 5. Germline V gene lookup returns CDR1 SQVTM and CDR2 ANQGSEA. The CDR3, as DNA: TGCAGCGTGAGGACAGGACTTAACTATGGCTACACCTTC. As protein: CSVRTGLNYGYTF.

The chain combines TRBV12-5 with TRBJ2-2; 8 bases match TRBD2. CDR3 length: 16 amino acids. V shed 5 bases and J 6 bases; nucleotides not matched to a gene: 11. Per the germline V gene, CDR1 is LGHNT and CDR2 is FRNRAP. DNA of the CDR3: TGTGCTAGTGGTATAGAAACGGGACTAGGAGCCGGGGAGCTGTTTTTT. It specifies CASGIETGLGAGELFF.

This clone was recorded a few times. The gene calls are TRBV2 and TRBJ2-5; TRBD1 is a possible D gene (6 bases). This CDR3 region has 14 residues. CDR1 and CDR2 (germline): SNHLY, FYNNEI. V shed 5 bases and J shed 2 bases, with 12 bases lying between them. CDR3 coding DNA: TGTGCCAGCAGTTGGGACACTAAGCAAGAGACCCAGTACTTC. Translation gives CASSWDTKQETQYF. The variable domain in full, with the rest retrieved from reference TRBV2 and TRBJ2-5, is EPEVTQTPSHQVTQMGQEVILRCVPISNHLYFYWYRQILGQKVEFLVSFYNNEISEKSEIFDDQFSVERPDGSNFTLKIRSTKLEDSAMYFCASSWDTKQETQYFGPGTRLLVL.

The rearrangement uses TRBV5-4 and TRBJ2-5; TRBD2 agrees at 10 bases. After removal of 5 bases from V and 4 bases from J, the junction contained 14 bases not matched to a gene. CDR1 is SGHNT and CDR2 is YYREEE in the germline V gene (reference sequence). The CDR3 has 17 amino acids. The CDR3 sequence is CASSGKRGGRSGETQYF. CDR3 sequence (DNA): TGTGCCAGCAGTGGTAAGCGGGGGGGCCGCTCAGGAGAGACCCAGTACTTC.

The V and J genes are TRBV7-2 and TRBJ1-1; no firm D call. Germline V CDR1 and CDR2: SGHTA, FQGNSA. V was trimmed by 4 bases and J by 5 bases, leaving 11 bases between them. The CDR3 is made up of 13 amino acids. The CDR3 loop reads CASSSPQRTEAFF. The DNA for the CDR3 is TGTGCCAGCAGCTCGCCACAGCGGACTGAAGCTTTCTTT.

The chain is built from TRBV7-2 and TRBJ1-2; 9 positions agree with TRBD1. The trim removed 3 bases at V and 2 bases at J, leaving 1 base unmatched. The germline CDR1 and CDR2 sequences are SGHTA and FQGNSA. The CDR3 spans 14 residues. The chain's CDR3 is CASSFGTGNYGYTF. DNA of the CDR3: TGTGCCAGCAGCTTTGGGACAGGGAACTATGGCTACACCTTC.

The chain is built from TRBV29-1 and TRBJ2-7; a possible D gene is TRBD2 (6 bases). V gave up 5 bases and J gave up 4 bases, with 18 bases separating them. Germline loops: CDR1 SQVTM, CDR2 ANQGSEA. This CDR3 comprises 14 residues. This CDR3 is CSVKEGPGWYEQYF. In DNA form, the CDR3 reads TGCAGCGTTAAGGAGGGGCCGGGTTGGTACGAGCAGTACTTC.

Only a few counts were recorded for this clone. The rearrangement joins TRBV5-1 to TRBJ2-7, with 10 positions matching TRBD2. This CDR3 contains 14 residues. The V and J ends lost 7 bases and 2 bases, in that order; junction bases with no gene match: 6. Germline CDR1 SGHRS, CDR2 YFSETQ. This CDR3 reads CASAPAGGPYEQYF. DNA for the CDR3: TGCGCCAGCGCCCCAGCGGGGGGGCCCTACGAGCAGTACTTC.

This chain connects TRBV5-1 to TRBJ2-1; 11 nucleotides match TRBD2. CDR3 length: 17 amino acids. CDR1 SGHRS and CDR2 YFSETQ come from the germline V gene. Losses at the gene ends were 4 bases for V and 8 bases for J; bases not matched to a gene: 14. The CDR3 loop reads CASSPPLAGGVLDEQFF. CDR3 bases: TGCGCCAGCAGCCCTCCCTTAGCGGGAGGGGTTCTGGATGAGCAGTTCTTC.

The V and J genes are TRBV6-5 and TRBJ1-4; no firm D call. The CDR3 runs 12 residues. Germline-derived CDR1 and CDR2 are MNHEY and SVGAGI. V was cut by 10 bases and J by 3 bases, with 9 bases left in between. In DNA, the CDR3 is TGTGCCACCCACAGTTCTAATGAAAAACTGTTTTTT. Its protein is CATHSSNEKLFF.